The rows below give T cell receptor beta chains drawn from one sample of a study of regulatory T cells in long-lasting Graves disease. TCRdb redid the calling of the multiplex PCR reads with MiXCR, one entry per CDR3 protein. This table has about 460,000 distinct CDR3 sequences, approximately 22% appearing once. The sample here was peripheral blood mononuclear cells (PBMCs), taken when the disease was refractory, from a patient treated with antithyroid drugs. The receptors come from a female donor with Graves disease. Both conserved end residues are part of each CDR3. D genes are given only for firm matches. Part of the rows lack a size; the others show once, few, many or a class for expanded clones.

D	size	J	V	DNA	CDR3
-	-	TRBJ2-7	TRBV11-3	TGTGCCAGCAGCAGCGACGGACCTATCTACGAGCAGTACTTC	CASSSDGPIYEQYF
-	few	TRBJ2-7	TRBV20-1	TGCAGTGCTAGAGATAGAACCCTATTCTACGAGCAGTACTTC	CSARDRTLFYEQYF
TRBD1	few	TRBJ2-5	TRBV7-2	TGTGCCAGCAGCCGCCGTTCGGGGGCAGGGGGCTTAGAGACCCAGTACTTC	CASSRRSGAGGLETQYF
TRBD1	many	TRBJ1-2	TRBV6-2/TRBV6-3	TGTGCCAGCAGTTACTCGGTCAGGGGGCACTATGGCTACACCTTC	CASSYSVRGHYGYTF
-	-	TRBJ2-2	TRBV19	TGTGCCAGTAGTATGGAGGGACTCTGGACCACCGGGGAGCTGTTTTTT	CASSMEGLWTTGELFF
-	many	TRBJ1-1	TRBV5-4	TGTGCCAGCAGCCACAGGAACACTGAAGCTTTCTTT	CASSHRNTEAFF
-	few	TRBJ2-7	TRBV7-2	TGTGCCAGCAGCCCTTGGAGTGACGAGCAGTACTTC	CASSPWSDEQYF
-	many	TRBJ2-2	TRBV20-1	TGCAGTGCGCCAGGCGTGAGGGCCGGGGAGCTGTTTTTT	CSAPGVRAGELFF
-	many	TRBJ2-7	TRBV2	TGTGCCAGCAGTGTTCTGGACGGGTACGAGCAGTACTTC	CASSVLDGYEQYF
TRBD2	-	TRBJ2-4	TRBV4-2	TGTGCCAGCAGCCAAGCGGGTAGCGGGAGGTGGGGAGACATTCAGTACTTC	CASSQAGSGRWGDIQYF
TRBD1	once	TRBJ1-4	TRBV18	TGTGCCAGCTCACCGCGACAGGGGAACGAAGAACTGTTTTTT	CASSPRQGNEELFF
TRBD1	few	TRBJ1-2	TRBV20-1	TGCAGTGCCCCTAAGGGGGCCGGGAACTATGGCTACACCTTC	CSAPKGAGNYGYTF
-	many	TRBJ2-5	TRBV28	TGTGCCAGCAACATTAGACAGGGAGGGATGGAGACCCAGTACTTC	CASNIRQGGMETQYF
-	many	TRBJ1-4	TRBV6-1	TGTGCCAGCAGTGCCCGGCCTTATATGGGCTATAATGAAAAACTGTTTTTT	CASSARPYMGYNEKLFF
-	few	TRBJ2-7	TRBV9	TGTGCCAGCAGCGTAGTGCCAGCAGACGAGCAGTACTTC	CASSVVPADEQYF
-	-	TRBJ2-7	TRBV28	TGTGCCAGCAGGGTCACTACAGGGTCCGCAGTATACGAGCAGTACTTC	CASRVTTGSAVYEQYF
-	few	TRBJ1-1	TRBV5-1	TGCGCCAGCAGCCCGAGTGACAGTCTATACACTGAAGCTTTCTTT	CASSPSDSLYTEAFF
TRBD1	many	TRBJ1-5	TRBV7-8	TGTGCCAGCATCAAAGACAGGGCATATAGCAATCAGCCCCAGCATTTT	CASIKDRAYSNQPQHF
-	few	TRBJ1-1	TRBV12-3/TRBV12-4	TGTGCCAGCAGCCCCTATGGGGGGGGGGCAAACACTGAAGCTTTCTTT	CASSPYGGGANTEAFF
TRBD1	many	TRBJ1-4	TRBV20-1	TGCAGTGCTGCCCGGGACAGGCGGATTGGTGCTGAAAAACTGTTTTTT	CSAARDRRIGAEKLFF
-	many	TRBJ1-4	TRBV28	TGTGCCAGCAGTCCCACCTCCGAAGCTAATGAAAAACTGTTTTTT	CASSPTSEANEKLFF